This T cell receptor (beta chain) was obtained from a study of shared clonotypes between healthy human individuals. Replicate PCRs for sorted subsets used around 190 ng DNA; this equaled around 29,000 T cell genomes. Sequencing was performed with immunoSEQ multiplex PCR; in TCRdb, only in-frame clones are kept and a portion is missing. Of approximately 2.4 million clones in the sample, around 95% are singletons; the top ten hold around 0.13%. Germline CDR1 reads SGHNT; CDR2 reads YYREEE (reference sequence). CDR3 length: 16 residues. V lost 4 bases to trimming and J lost 4 bases, with 15 bases between them. Whole-study findings and limits: A reduction in generation probabilities was seen for non-shared clonotypes relative to those shared by all four donors. The study generally estimated greater richness for naive than memory subsets.

With regard to this clone: The antigen is unknown.

V and J are TRBV5-4 and TRBJ2-6; D is perhaps TRBD1 (6 bases). This clonotype was obtained from a man in his late teens or twenties in good health. Source material: naive CD4+ T cells sorted from blood. Subset: CD45RA+ positively selected. CDR3 bases: TGTGCCAGCAGCCTTATGGACAGATCAGGGGCCAACGTCCTGACTTTC. This translates into CASSLMDRSGANVLTF.